Here is one TCR beta chain with its context. Only in-frame clones appear in the TCRdb table, and some are missing; sequencing was by immunoSEQ multiplex PCR. The data contain under 130,000 clones, nearly 90% of them singletons. The sample originates from a study of blood T cell repertoires in COVID-19. Looking at the study overall: Nucleic acid was either cDNA or gDNA, and it came from T cells, B-cell-depleted T cells, or PBMCs.

The sequence derives from a man in his fifties or sixties in a cohort sampled during active COVID-19. Sequenced material: peripheral blood.

The CDR3 coding sequence is TGTGCCAGCAGCTTAGAATTAGGACTGAACTATGGCTACACCTTC. It is translated as CASSLELGLNYGYTF. The chain combines TRBV7-2 with TRBJ1-2, with D unresolved. The ends were cut back, 1 base at V and 2 bases at J, with 11 bases in the middle. This CDR3 is built from 15 residues. The germline gives CDR1 SGHTA, CDR2 FQGNSA.